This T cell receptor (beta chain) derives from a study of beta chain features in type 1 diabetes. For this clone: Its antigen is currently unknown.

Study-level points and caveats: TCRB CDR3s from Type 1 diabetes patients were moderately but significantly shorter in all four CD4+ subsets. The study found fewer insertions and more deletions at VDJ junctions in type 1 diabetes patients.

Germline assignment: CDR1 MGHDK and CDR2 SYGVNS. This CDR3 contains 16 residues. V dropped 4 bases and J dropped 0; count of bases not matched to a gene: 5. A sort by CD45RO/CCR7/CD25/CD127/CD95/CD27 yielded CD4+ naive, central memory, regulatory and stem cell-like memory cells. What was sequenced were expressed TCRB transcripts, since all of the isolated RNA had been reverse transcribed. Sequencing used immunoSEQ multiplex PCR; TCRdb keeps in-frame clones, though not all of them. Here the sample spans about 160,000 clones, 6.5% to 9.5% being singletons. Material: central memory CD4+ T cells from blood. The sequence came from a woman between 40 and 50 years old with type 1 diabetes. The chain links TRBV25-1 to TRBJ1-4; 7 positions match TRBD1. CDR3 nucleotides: TGTGCCAGCAGTGCTTCGGGGACAGCAACTAATGAAAAACTGTTTTTT. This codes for CASSASGTATNEKLFF.